Sequencing of this T cell receptor beta chain was carried out in a study of T cell responses to AZD1222 COVID-19 vaccine. The repertoire was sequenced with immunoSEQ multiplex PCR; TCRdb's copy has only in-frame clones and lacks some. The data show fewer than 200,000 clones, roughly 90% seen once. In germline, CDR1 is WNHNN, CDR2 SYGVQD (reference sequence). Trimming pared 11 bases from V and 2 bases from J, leaving 30 bases between. This CDR3 has 18 amino acids. The chain joins TRBV10-1 to TRBJ2-5; D is uncertain. Sequences were derived from peripheral blood, sampled 28 days after the second AZD1222 dose. This sequence originates from an adult who received the AZD1222 COVID-19 vaccine. CDR3 nucleotides: TGCGCCCGCCAGTGGTTGTCGTCATTGGCCTCTAAACAAGAGACCCAGTACTTC. This encodes CARQWLSSLASKQETQYF.